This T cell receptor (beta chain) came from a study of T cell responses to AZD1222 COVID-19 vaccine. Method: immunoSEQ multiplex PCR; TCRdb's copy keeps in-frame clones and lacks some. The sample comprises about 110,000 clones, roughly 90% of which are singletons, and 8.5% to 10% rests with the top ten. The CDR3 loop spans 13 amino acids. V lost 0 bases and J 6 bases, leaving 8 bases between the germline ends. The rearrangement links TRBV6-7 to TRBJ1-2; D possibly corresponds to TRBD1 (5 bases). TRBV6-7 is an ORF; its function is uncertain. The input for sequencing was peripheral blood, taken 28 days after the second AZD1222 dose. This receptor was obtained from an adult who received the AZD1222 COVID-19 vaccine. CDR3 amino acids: CASSYSRGHGYTF. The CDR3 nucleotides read TGTGCCAGCAGTTACTCGAGGGGACATGGCTACACCTTC.